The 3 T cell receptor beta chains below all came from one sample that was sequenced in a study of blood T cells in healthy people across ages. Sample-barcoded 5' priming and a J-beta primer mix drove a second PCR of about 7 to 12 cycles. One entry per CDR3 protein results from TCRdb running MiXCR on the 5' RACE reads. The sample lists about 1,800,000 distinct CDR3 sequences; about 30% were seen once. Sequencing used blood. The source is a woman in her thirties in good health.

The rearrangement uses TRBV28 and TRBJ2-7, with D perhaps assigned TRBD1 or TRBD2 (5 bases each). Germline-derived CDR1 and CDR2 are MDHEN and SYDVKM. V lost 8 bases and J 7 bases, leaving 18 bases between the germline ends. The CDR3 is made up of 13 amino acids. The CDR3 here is CASRDPQGREQYF. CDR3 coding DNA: TGTGCCAGCCGGGACCCTCAGGGACGAGAGCAGTACTTC.

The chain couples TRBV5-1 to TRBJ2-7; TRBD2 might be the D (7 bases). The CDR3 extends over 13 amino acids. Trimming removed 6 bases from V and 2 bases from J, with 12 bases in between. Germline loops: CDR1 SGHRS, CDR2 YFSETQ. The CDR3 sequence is CASKAGDTYEQYF. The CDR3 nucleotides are TGCGCCAGCAAGGCGGGGGACACCTACGAGCAGTACTTC. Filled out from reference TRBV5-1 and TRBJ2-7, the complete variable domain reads KAGVTQTPRYLIKTRGQQVTLSCSPISGHRSVSWYQQTPGQGLQFLFEYFSETQRNKGNFPGRFSGRQFSNSRSEMNVSTLELGDSALYLCASKAGDTYEQYFGPGTRLTVT.

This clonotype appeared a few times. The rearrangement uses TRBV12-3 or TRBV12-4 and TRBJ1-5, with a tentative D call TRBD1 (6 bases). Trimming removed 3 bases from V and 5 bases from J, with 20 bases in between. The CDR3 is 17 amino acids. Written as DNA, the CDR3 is TGTGCCAGCAGTTTCTCTGGCAGGGGCCAAAGGGATCAGCCCCAGCATTTT. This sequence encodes CASSFSGRGQRDQPQHF.